This TCR beta chain was recorded in a study of vaccination and CD4 T cells after COVID-19. The overall study: Control cultures, each given a CEFX pool, an HIV-1 Nef pool, or no peptide, were included.

With 6 bases removed from V and 0 bases from J, the gap between germline ends came to 14 bases. Germline CDR1 MDHEN, CDR2 SYDVKM. This CDR3 has 15 amino acids. At the Johns Hopkins FTIC core, DNA taken from cultured CD4+ T cells was sequenced by way of the Oncomine TCR Beta short-read assay. Cultured CD4+ T cells were the source of extracted genomic DNA. TCRdb reanalysed the PCR reads using MiXCR and keeps one entry per CDR3 protein. The data hold thousands of distinct CDR3 sequences, with over 25% observed a single time. This clonotype was recorded once. Its cognate antigen is unknown. Treatment meaning: approximately 9-day PBMC culture with coronavirus spike peptide pools or control peptides (ViraFEST assay). CD4+ T-cell collection from the unexposed donor predated the COVID-19 pandemic (2011-2018). With around 9.2 ug/ml peptide pools and approximately 10 IU/ml IL-2, PBMCs were cultured at about 2 million per well.

Findings of the study overall: Researchers looked at relatively few convalescent patients and had no early post-infection timepoints.

The sequencing input was CD4+ T cells from blood, cultured in vitro. The origin of this receptor is a human donor in good health. The chain has TRBV28 and TRBJ2-5; possible D gene TRBD1, 5 bases. The CDR3 spells CASSPNDRNQETQYF. The CDR3 DNA sequence: TGTGCCAGCAGCCCCAATGACAGAAACCAAGAGACCCAGTACTTC.